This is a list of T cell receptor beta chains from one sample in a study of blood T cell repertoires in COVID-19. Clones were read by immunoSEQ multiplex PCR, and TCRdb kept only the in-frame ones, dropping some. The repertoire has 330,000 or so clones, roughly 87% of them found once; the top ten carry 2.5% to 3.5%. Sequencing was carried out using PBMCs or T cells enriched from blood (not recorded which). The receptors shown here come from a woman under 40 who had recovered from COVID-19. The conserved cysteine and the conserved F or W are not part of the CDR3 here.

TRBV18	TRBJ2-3	ASSPRTSGGSDTQY
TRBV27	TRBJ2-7	ASRRRQTYEQY
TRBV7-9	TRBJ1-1	ASSLDLYRGAF
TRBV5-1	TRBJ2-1	ASSLDAGLSYNEQF
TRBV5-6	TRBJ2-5	ASSFFAGSPQETQY
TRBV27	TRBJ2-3	ASSEERSSTDTQY
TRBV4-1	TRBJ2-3	ASSFRQGAGDTQY
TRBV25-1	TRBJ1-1	ASSVISTGYSEAF
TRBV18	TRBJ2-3	ASSPLGTGGGNTQY
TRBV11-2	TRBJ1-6	ASSLGGASYNSPLH
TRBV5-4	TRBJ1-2	ASSLWGEGYT
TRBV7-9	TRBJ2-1	ASSWTGVYNEQF
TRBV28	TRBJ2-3	ASSILTDTQY
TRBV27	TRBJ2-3	ASRSGWGQGADTQY
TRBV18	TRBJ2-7	ARHTGTSDFYEQY
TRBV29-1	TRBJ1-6	SVSSGTGGDSPLH
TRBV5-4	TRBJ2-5	ASSLATGRGVGETQY
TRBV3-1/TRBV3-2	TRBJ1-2	ASSQDIKRA
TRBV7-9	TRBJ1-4	ASSRDRGANEKLF
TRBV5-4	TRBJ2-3	ASSSKDRGTDTQY
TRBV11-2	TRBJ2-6	ASSSNRDSGANVLT
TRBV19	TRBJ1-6	ASSMLGHGNSPLH
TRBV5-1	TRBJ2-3	ASSDRGPGTDTQY
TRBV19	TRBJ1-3	ASNPDRRAGNTIY
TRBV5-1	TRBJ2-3	ASSQQGAGDTQY
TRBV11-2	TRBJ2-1	ASSRGGGNEQF
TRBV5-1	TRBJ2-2	ASSPTSGLNTGELF
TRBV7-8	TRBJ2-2	ASSLTSGYTGELF
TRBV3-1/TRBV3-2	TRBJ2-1	ASSQVGTLNEQF
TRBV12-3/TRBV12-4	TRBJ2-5	ASSWTRAETQY
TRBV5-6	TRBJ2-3	ASSLHTGGSDTQY
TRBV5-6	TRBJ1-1	ASSLEGPGVNTEAF
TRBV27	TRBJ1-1	ASSDGFSQGSEAF